This is a list of T cell receptor beta chains from one sample in a study of blood T cell repertoires in COVID-19. Measured with immunoSEQ multiplex PCR; TCRdb has only the in-frame clones, and not every one. Counted here are over 65,000 clones, 70% to 90% occurring once; the ten biggest clones make up more than 15%. The source material was peripheral blood. The receptors here all came from a man older than 75 with active or convalescent COVID-19. Both conserved end residues are part of each CDR3. The D gene is left open where the match is weak. Part of the rows lack a size; the others show once, few, many or a class for expanded clones.

D gene,J gene,clone size,V gene,CDR3 protein,CDR3 DNA
.,TRBJ1-5,.,TRBV5-1,CASSRDINQPQHF,TGCGCCAGCAGCAGGGACATCAATCAGCCCCAGCATTTT
.,TRBJ1-1,.,TRBV6-5,CASSYSRWRRNTEAFF,TGTGCCAGCAGTTACTCGAGGTGGCGCAGAAACACTGAAGCTTTCTTT
.,TRBJ1-1,.,TRBV4-1,CASSQERSSPEAFF,TGCGCCAGCAGCCAAGAGAGATCCTCCCCTGAAGCTTTCTTT
TRBD1,TRBJ1-2,.,TRBV7-9,CASSLPYRGKDGYTF,TGTGCCAGCAGCTTACCCTACAGGGGTAAGGATGGCTACACCTTC
.,TRBJ2-2,.,TRBV27,CASSFLSLTGELFF,TGTGCCAGCAGTTTCCTATCATTGACCGGGGAGCTGTTTTTT
TRBD2,TRBJ2-3,.,TRBV4-2,CASPLAGIDTQYF,TGTGCCAGCCCGCTAGCGGGGATAGATACGCAGTATTTT
.,TRBJ1-6,few,TRBV5-1,CASSTDSINSPLHF,TGCGCCAGCAGCACGGACAGCATAAATTCACCCCTCCACTTT
TRBD2,TRBJ2-1,.,TRBV6-6,CASSYSSGGEQFF,TGTGCCAGCAGTTACTCCAGCGGGGGTGAGCAGTTCTTC
.,TRBJ1-2,.,TRBV7-8,CASSLDRTATNYGYTF,TGTGCCAGCAGCTTAGACAGGACAGCTACTAACTATGGCTACACCTTC
TRBD2,TRBJ2-3,once,TRBV5-6,CASSHMKTSGSEGGDTQYF,TGTGCCAGCAGCCACATGAAAACTAGCGGGAGCGAGGGGGGAGATACGCAGTATTTT
.,TRBJ2-3,.,TRBV5-1,CASSLLGGGTDTQYF,TGCGCCAGCAGCTTGCTAGGGGGTGGCACAGATACGCAGTATTTT
.,TRBJ2-3,.,TRBV9,CASTDNLSTDTQYF,TGTGCCAGCACCGACAACCTTAGCACAGATACGCAGTATTTT
.,TRBJ2-4,.,TRBV6-2/TRBV6-3,CASSQYLPPWNIQYF,TGTGCCAGCAGTCAGTATTTGCCCCCGTGGAACATTCAGTACTTC
.,TRBJ1-4,.,TRBV7-9,CASSFQGSNEKLFF,TGTGCCAGCAGCTTTCAGGGCTCTAATGAAAAACTGTTTTTT
TRBD1,TRBJ1-1,.,TRBV7-9,CASSQTGLGNTEAFF,TGTGCCAGCAGCCAGACAGGGTTGGGGAACACTGAAGCTTTCTTT
.,TRBJ2-1,.,TRBV3-1/TRBV3-2,CASSQDGNNEQFF,TGTGCCAGCAGCCAAGACGGTAACAATGAGCAGTTCTTC
.,TRBJ1-1,.,TRBV5-8,CASSWGQGTEAFF,TGTGCCAGCAGCTGGGGGCAGGGTACTGAAGCTTTCTTT
.,TRBJ1-2,.,TRBV5-6,CASSHDRTYGYTF,TGTGCCAGCAGCCACGACAGGACCTATGGCTACACCTTC
.,TRBJ1-2,.,TRBV7-3,CASSPSGGANYGYTF,TGTGCCAGCAGCCCCAGCGGGGGGGCTAACTATGGCTACACCTTC
TRBD2,TRBJ2-1,few,TRBV3-1/TRBV3-2,CASTPTSGTVNEQFF,TGTGCCAGCACGCCGACTAGCGGGACCGTCAATGAGCAGTTCTTC
.,TRBJ2-5,.,TRBV5-4,CASSLANGQETQYF,TGTGCCAGCAGCTTGGCTAACGGCCAAGAGACCCAGTACTTC
.,TRBJ1-5,many,TRBV19,CASSSRRNQPQHF,TGTGCCAGTAGTAGCAGGAGGAATCAGCCCCAGCATTTT
.,TRBJ2-2,.,TRBV5-5,CASSFSRENTGELFF,TGTGCCAGCAGCTTTTCCAGGGAGAACACCGGGGAGCTGTTTTTT
TRBD2,TRBJ2-5,.,TRBV9,CASSVGSTSGRPGETQYF,TGTGCCAGCAGCGTAGGTTCCACTAGCGGGAGGCCGGGGGAGACCCAGTACTTC
.,TRBJ1-5,.,TRBV19,CASSIVVYQPQHF,TGTGCCAGTAGTATAGTAGTTTATCAGCCCCAGCATTTT
TRBD1,TRBJ2-5,.,TRBV24-1,CATSEPGTGRQETQYF,TGTGCCACCAGTGAGCCAGGGACAGGAAGACAAGAGACCCAGTACTTC
.,TRBJ2-3,.,TRBV20-1,CSARDMRLILF,TGCAGTGCTAGAGATATGAGACTCATCCTATTT
.,TRBJ2-5,.,TRBV11-2,CASSLEMRPRETQYF,TGTGCCAGCAGCTTAGAGATGAGGCCTCGGGAGACCCAGTACTTC